This T cell receptor beta chain comes out of a study of T cell repertoires in cytomegalovirus infection. Germline lookup yields CDR1 MDHEN and CDR2 SYDVKM. The CDR3 totals 17 residues. Trimming pared 3 bases from V and 2 bases from J, leaving 19 bases between. Study-wide results and limits: In two of eight donors, the top clonotype was HLA-C-restricted CMV-specific. Individuals carrying CMV plus the relevant HLA were identified by cumulative frequency of public TCR beta families.

MiXCR, applied by TCRdb to the reads, yields one record per CDR3 protein. There are approximately 700,000 distinct CDR3 sequences in the sample; roughly 36% occur only once, and 2.8% lies in the top ten. A word on this clonotype: What it binds is unknown.

Sequencing was performed on PBMCs. The clonotype comes from a human donor in good health (CMV status not recorded). Some clones in this sample may be carry-over from other donors' samples. V gene TRBV28 combines with J gene TRBJ1-2; a possible D gene is TRBD1 (5 bases). In DNA form, the CDR3 reads TGTGCCAGCAGTTTGGTCCTAGGGGCAGTCAAGAACTATGGCTACACCTTC. It translates to CASSLVLGAVKNYGYTF.